One and the same sample provided the 24 T cell receptor beta chains below, sequenced in a study of blood T cell repertoires in COVID-19. Sequenced by immunoSEQ multiplex PCR; TCRdb stores in-frame clones only, minus some. The sample contains fewer than 300,000 clones, approximately 91% of which appear only once. The source material was PBMCs or T cells enriched from blood (not recorded which). These receptors were obtained from a woman between 35 and 50 years old with acute COVID-19.

This chain links TRBV7-2 with TRBJ2-1; 8 bases agree with TRBD1. Germline CDR1 reads SGHTA; CDR2 reads FQGNSA. The CDR3 consists of 17 residues. With V trimmed by 6 bases and J by 5 bases, 15 bases remained unmatched. The CDR3 DNA reads as TGTGCCAGCAGGCTGGCCGCGACAGGGGTAAGGAACAATGAGCAGTTCTTC. Translation: CASRLAATGVRNNEQFF.

In this sample, this clone turned up once. V usage is TRBV5-1 and J usage is TRBJ2-2, with TRBD2 matching over 7 bases. The CDR3 is 15 amino acids. Germline V gives CDR1 SGHRS, CDR2 YFSETQ. Losses at the gene ends were 0 bases for V and 6 bases for J; bases not matched to a gene: 5. The DNA for the CDR3 is TGCGCCAGCAGCTTGGGATCGGGGGGTGCCGGGGAGCTGTTTTTT. The encoded protein is CASSLGSGGAGELFF.

The rearrangement joins TRBV6-5 to TRBJ2-5; unclear D gene. V was shortened by 7 bases and J by 1 base, with 13 bases between the two germline ends. The CDR3 has 14 residues. Germline V CDR1 and CDR2: MNHEY, SVGAGI. The CDR3 is CASMFRQFQETQYF. DNA of the CDR3: TGTGCCAGCATGTTCAGGCAATTCCAAGAGACCCAGTACTTC.

The J gene is TRBJ1-2, the V gene TRBV7-9; the D gene is possibly TRBD1 (5 bases). Trimming left V 5 bases short and J 5 bases short, with 15 bases between. Germline CDR1 and CDR2: SEHNR and FQNEAQ (reference sequence). The CDR3 length is 14 residues. This CDR3 reads CASSGAQGLYGYTF. The CDR3 DNA sequence: TGTGCCAGCAGCGGGGCGCAGGGCTTATATGGCTACACCTTC.

This rearrangement joins TRBV6-2 or TRBV6-3 to TRBJ2-7, with a possible D match to TRBD1 (5 bases). The CDR3 has 13 residues. V was clipped by 2 bases and J by 2 bases, with 7 bases between them. Germline V gene data show CDR1 as MNHEY and CDR2 as SVGEGT. DNA for the CDR3: TGTGCCAGCAGTTACAGGGGCCCCTACGAGCAGTACTTC. Encoded protein: CASSYRGPYEQYF.

This chain joins TRBV7-9 and TRBJ1-1; possibly TRBD1 for D (6 bases). This CDR3 is 13 amino acids long. Germline assignment: CDR1 SEHNR and CDR2 FQNEAQ (reference sequence). V was clipped by 2 bases and J by 4 bases, with 8 bases between them. The CDR3 region has the DNA TGTGCCAGCAGCTTATTGGACAGCACTGAAGCTTTCTTT. It translates to CASSLLDSTEAFF.

This rearrangement joins TRBV5-6 to TRBJ1-3, with TRBD1 matching over 10 bases. After removal of 5 bases from V and 3 bases from J, the junction contained 5 bases not matched to a gene. This CDR3 is built from 15 residues. CDR1 SGHDT and CDR2 YYEEEE come from the germline V gene. In nucleotides, the CDR3 is TGTGCCAGCAGAGACAGGGGGCGAGGTGGAAACACCATATATTTT. Translating gives CASRDRGRGGNTIYF.

The chain uses TRBV19 and TRBJ1-2; 12 nucleotides line up with TRBD1. Germline loops: CDR1 LNHDA, CDR2 SQIVND (reference sequence). The CDR3 is 17 amino acids. The trim removed 5 bases at V and 2 bases at J, leaving 9 bases unmatched. Written as DNA, the CDR3 is TGTGCCAGTAGTGGCGCGGGACAGGGGGCTTTAAACTATGGCTACACCTTC. The encoded protein is CASSGAGQGALNYGYTF.

The CDR3 nucleotides read TGTGCCAGCAGCCAATTTACTCGAGGGTTAAATGGCTACACCTTC. Amino acid sequence: CASSQFTRGLNGYTF. The chain has TRBV7-2 and TRBJ1-2, with D unclear. Trimming stripped 5 bases from V and 6 bases from J, with 19 bases between. Germline assignment: CDR1 SGHTA and CDR2 FQGNSA. This CDR3 is built from 15 residues.

The CDR3 DNA sequence: TGTGCCAGCAGTTACGGCGGGGAGCAGTACTTC. It yields the protein CASSYGGEQYF. The J gene is TRBJ2-7, the V gene TRBV6-2 or TRBV6-3; weak D call: TRBD2 (5 bases). Trimming removed 2 bases at V and 7 bases at J, with 6 bases between. The V gene's germline CDR1 is MNHEY and CDR2 SVGEGT. This CDR3 is 11 amino acids long.

The J gene is TRBJ1-5, the V gene TRBV11-2, with TRBD1 as a possible D gene (5 bases). The CDR3 has 13 residues. Trimming removed 2 bases from V and 6 bases from J, with 8 bases in between. The germline V gene has CDR1 SGHAT and CDR2 FQNNGV. CDR3 in amino acids: CASSLSGAQPQHF. CDR3 DNA sequence: TGTGCCAGCAGCTTAAGCGGGGCTCAGCCCCAGCATTTT.

V usage is TRBV11-3 and J usage is TRBJ2-3, with 12 bases that match TRBD1. V was pared by 3 bases and J by 5 bases, with 6 bases of the junction left unmatched. The CDR3 is made up of 16 amino acids. The germline V gene encodes CDR1 SGHNT and CDR2 YENEEA. CDR3 in DNA: TGTGCCAGCAGCTTGGGGGACAGGGGGCGCGGAGATACGCAGTATTTT. Its translation is CASSLGDRGRGDTQYF.

The rearrangement links TRBV6-5 to TRBJ2-5, with 9 bases matching TRBD2. The CDR3 has 13 amino acids. The germline CDR1 and CDR2 sequences are MNHEY and SVGAGI. V was pared by 6 bases and J by 4 bases, with 3 bases of the junction left unmatched. CDR3 in amino acids: CASRTSGGETQYF. CDR3 coding DNA: TGTGCCAGCAGGACTAGCGGAGGAGAGACCCAGTACTTC.

A single count supports this clone. This chain joins TRBV4-1 and TRBJ2-3, with 7 bases that match TRBD1. J lost 2 bases, V lost 5 bases, and 4 bases had no gene match. Germline-derived CDR1 and CDR2 are MGHRA and YSYEKL. The CDR3 covers 14 residues. The CDR3 sequence: CASSRTGFTDTQYF. The DNA for the CDR3 is TGCGCCAGCAGCAGGACAGGATTCACAGATACGCAGTATTTT.

This clone has just a few counts. The rearrangement joins TRBV5-1 to TRBJ2-7, with 8 bases fitting TRBD1. The V and J ends lost 0 bases and 5 bases, in that order; junction bases with no gene match: 4. There are 14 residues in the CDR3. Germline CDR1 SGHRS, CDR2 YFSETQ. The CDR3 loop reads CASSLGQGLDEQYF. CDR3 sequence (DNA): TGCGCCAGCAGCTTGGGACAGGGGCTCGACGAGCAGTACTTC.

The chain links TRBV5-4 to TRBJ2-2; D might be TRBD1 (5 bases). This CDR3 has 13 amino acids. The V gene's germline CDR1 is SGHNT and CDR2 YYREEE (reference sequence). V lost 3 bases, J lost 3 bases, and 6 bases lay in between. The CDR3 spells CASSSQDTGELFF. The CDR3 bases are TGTGCCAGCAGCTCACAGGACACCGGGGAGCTGTTTTTT.

V is TRBV5-1 and J is TRBJ2-5; 8 bases match TRBD2. Unmatched junction bases numbered 7, after V lost 1 base and J lost 5 bases. Germline assignment: CDR1 SGHRS and CDR2 YFSETQ. The CDR3 consists of 15 residues. The CDR3 DNA reads as TGCGCCAGCAGCTTGAAGGGACTAGTCCCTGAGACCCAGTACTTC. It yields the protein CASSLKGLVPETQYF.

V gene TRBV18 combines with J gene TRBJ2-3; a weak D match, TRBD2 (5 bases). The CDR3 is 15 residues long. Trimming shortened V by 5 bases and J by 2 bases, and 14 bases separated the two germline ends. CDR1 is KGHSH and CDR2 is LQKENI in the germline V gene. The CDR3 DNA reads TGTGCCAGCTCAACCACTAGTCCCCCCACAGATACGCAGTATTTT. Its protein product is CASSTTSPPTDTQYF.

This sequence joins TRBV11-3 and TRBJ1-1; the D gene is possibly TRBD1 (6 bases). This CDR3 has 15 amino acids. CDR1 and CDR2 (germline): SGHNT, YENEEA. V was cut by 10 bases and J by 4 bases, with 22 bases left in between. Here the CDR3 reads CATKKGGGLGTEAFF. The CDR3 DNA reads as TGTGCCACCAAAAAGGGCGGGGGGCTAGGCACTGAAGCTTTCTTT.

This clone was observed once. This sequence joins TRBV3-1 (or the pseudogene TRBV3-2) and TRBJ2-1; 10 bases line up with TRBD2. This CDR3 has 17 residues. The trim removed 1 base at V and 2 bases at J, leaving 5 bases unmatched. Looked up from germline, CDR1 is LGHDT and CDR2 is YNNKEL (reference sequence). CDR3: CASSQGSGRDAYNEQFF. CDR3 DNA sequence: TGTGCCAGCAGCCAAGGGAGCGGGAGGGACGCCTACAATGAGCAGTTCTTC.

The chain employs TRBV28 and TRBJ1-5; TRBD1 agrees at 8 bases. The germline gives CDR1 MDHEN, CDR2 SYDVKM. J lost 2 bases, V lost 5 bases, and 5 bases had no gene match. This CDR3 contains 15 residues. The CDR3 here is CASSKQGVGNQPQHF. DNA of the CDR3: TGTGCCAGCAGTAAACAGGGGGTGGGCAATCAGCCCCAGCATTTT.

The chain joins TRBV18 to TRBJ1-1; a possible D gene is TRBD1 (5 bases). This CDR3 has 12 residues. The V end was cut by 4 bases, the J end by 5 bases, with 8 bases between. CDR1 is KGHSH and CDR2 is LQKENI in the germline V gene. The CDR3 here is CASSLAGTEAFF. The CDR3 DNA reads as TGTGCCAGCTCACTCGCAGGGACTGAAGCTTTCTTT.

In its sample, this clone was seen once. The chain carries TRBV13 and TRBJ2-2; 7 bases agree with TRBD2. V gave up 10 bases and J gave up 1 base; unmatched junction bases: 3. The CDR3 consists of 13 residues. CDR1 PRHDT and CDR2 FYEKMQ come from the germline V gene (reference sequence). CDR3 amino acids: CATQRENTGELFF. The CDR3 bases are TGTGCCACCCAGCGGGAGAACACCGGGGAGCTGTTTTTT.

This sequence joins TRBV28 and TRBJ2-3; 10 nucleotides agree with TRBD2. V lost 10 bases to trimming and J lost 6 bases; unmatched junction nucleotides: 10. The length of the CDR3 is 14 residues. Germline V gene data show CDR1 as MDHEN and CDR2 as SYDVKM. The CDR3: CAIRAGGRVDTQYF. The CDR3 DNA reads as TGTGCCATCAGAGCGGGGGGGAGGGTGGATACGCAGTATTTT. The full variable domain, its missing parts supplied by reference TRBV28 and TRBJ2-3, is DVKVTQSSRYLVKRTGEKVFLECVQDMDHENMFWYRQDPGLGLRLIYFSYDVKMKEKGDIPEGYSVSREKKERFSLILESASTNQTSMYLCAIRAGGRVDTQYFGPGTRLTVL.